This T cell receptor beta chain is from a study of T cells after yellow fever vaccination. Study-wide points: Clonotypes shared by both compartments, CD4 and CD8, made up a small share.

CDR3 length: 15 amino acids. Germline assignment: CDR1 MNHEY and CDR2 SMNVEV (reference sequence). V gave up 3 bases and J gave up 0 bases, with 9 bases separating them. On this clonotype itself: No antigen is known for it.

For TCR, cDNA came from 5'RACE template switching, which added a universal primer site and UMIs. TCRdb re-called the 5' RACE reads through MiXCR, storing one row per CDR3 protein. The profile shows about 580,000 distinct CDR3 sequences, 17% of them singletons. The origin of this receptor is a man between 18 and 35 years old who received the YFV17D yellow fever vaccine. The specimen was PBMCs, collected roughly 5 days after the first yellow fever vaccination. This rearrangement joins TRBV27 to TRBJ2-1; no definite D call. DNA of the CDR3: TGTGCCAGCAGTTTCAGGATGAGCTCCTACAATGAGCAGTTCTTC. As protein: CASSFRMSSYNEQFF.